This is a list of T cell receptor beta chains from one sample in a study of T-cell memory formation after mild COVID-19. TCRdb reanalysed the 5' RACE reads using MiXCR and keeps one entry per CDR3 protein. Counted here are approximately 290,000 distinct CDR3 sequences, less than 9.5% occurring once; the ten biggest clones make up about 20%. Specimen: PBMCs or a T cell subset sorted from them (not recorded which). The source is a man aged 18 to 29 who had mild COVID-19 (a few samples of this study predate the infection). Cell type and time point are not known. Both conserved end residues are part of each CDR3. A D gene is named only where the DNA matches it firmly. Size is stated for part of the rows, as once, few or many counts, or as a class when the clone is expanded.

>TRBD1|TRBV7-9|.|TRBJ1-1
TGTGCCGAAACCGGGACAGGGATTGGGGAGAACACTGAAGCTTTCTTT
CAETGTGIGENTEAFF
>TRBD1|TRBV5-6|few|TRBJ2-3
TGTGCCAGCAGCCCCCTTGGGTGGACAGGGGGCTCTCTGGATACGCAGTATTTT
CASSPLGWTGGSLDTQYF
>.|TRBV7-6|few|TRBJ2-3
TGTGCCAGCAGCTTAAGCCAGGCCCCCACAGATACGCAGTATTTT
CASSLSQAPTDTQYF
>.|TRBV24-1|.|TRBJ2-5
TGTGCCACCAGTGATTCGCGTACCGGCGGCCAAGAGACCCAGTACTTC
CATSDSRTGGQETQYF
>TRBD2|TRBV7-2|many|TRBJ2-1
TGTGCCAGCAGCTTAATGGGCGGGGGGCCTCTGGATGAGCAGTTCTTC
CASSLMGGGPLDEQFF
>TRBD2|TRBV20-1|many|TRBJ2-3
TGCAGTGCTACTAGCGGGGCACACACAGATACGCAGTATTTT
CSATSGAHTDTQYF
>.|TRBV7-3|.|TRBJ2-5
TGTGCCAGCAGCTTAACCGGGGATGAAGAGACCCAGTACTTC
CASSLTGDEETQYF
>.|TRBV16|.|TRBJ1-2
TGTGCCAGCACCAGGACAGATAACTATGGCTACACCTTC
CASTRTDNYGYTF
>.|TRBV7-6|few|TRBJ2-7
TGTGCCAGCAGCTCGGCTGGCTACGAGCAGTACTTC
CASSSAGYEQYF
>TRBD1|TRBV12-3/TRBV12-4|few|TRBJ2-3
TGTGCCAGCAGTGGGACAGGGGTGGGACCAGATACGCAGTATTTT
CASSGTGVGPDTQYF
>.|TRBV25-1|few|TRBJ1-5
TGTGCCAGCAGTGAGTTTGGAACAGAACTCCAGCATTTT
CASSEFGTELQHF
>TRBD2|TRBV7-2|many|TRBJ2-7
TGTGCCAGCAGCCGCGGGGGGGCCCACTACGAGCAGTACTTC
CASSRGGAHYEQYF
>.|TRBV10-3|few|TRBJ2-5
TGTGCCATCAGTGACTCCCTCTGGGAGACCCAGTACTTC
CAISDSLWETQYF
>.|TRBV10-2|.|TRBJ1-1
TGCGCCAGCAGTGAGTTATACAGGTTGGGCACGGTTGCTTTCTTT
CASSELYRLGTVAFF
>.|TRBV5-5|few|TRBJ1-2
TGTGCCAGCAGCTTGGGTGGGACGGCAAAAATCTATGGCTACACCTTC
CASSLGGTAKIYGYTF
>.|TRBV12-3/TRBV12-4|few|TRBJ1-1
TGTGCCAGCAGTTTAATCCCGAGACCGAGCACTGAAGCTTTCTTT
CASSLIPRPSTEAFF
>.|TRBV9|few|TRBJ1-1
TGTGCCAGCAGCCGACCTACAGGATTGAACACTGAAGCTTTCTTT
CASSRPTGLNTEAFF
>TRBD1|TRBV24-1|.|TRBJ1-5
TGTGCCACCAGTGAGCCACAGGGGAGTGACAATCAGCCCCAGCATTTT
CATSEPQGSDNQPQHF
>.|TRBV19|.|TRBJ2-6
TGTGCCAGTATTAAGGGGTCCGGGGCCAACGTCCTGACTTTC
CASIKGSGANVLTF
>.|TRBV9|.|TRBJ2-1
TGTGCCAGCAGCTTTAGGGCGTTCCGCTCCTACAATGAGCAGTTCTTC
CASSFRAFRSYNEQFF
>.|TRBV20-1|.|TRBJ2-7
TGCAGTGCACCTTGGGGGAGCGAGCAGTACTTC
CSAPWGSEQYF
>TRBD1|TRBV28|many|TRBJ1-1
TGTGCCAGCAGTTTATGGGCCGACAGGGGGAACACTGAAGCTTTCTTT
CASSLWADRGNTEAFF
>.|TRBV4-2|.|TRBJ2-3
TGTGCCAGCAGCCCCCACCACGGGCGGGGCAGCACAGATACGCAGTATTTT
CASSPHHGRGSTDTQYF
>TRBD1|TRBV28|few|TRBJ1-4
TGTGCCAGCAGTTTCCACGGGACAGGCGGAAAACTGTTTTTT
CASSFHGTGGKLFF
>.|TRBV4-3|few|TRBJ2-6
TGCGCCAGCAGCCAAGATGGAAGCTCTGGGGCCAACGTCCTGACTTTC
CASSQDGSSGANVLTF
>TRBD1|TRBV15|many|TRBJ2-6
TGTGCCACCAGCAGAGTAGTAAAACAGGGGGAAAACGTCCTGACTTTC
CATSRVVKQGENVLTF
>TRBD2|TRBV20-1|few|TRBJ2-3
TGCAGTGCTAGAGTCGGGGGGAGCACAGATACGCAGTATTTT
CSARVGGSTDTQYF
>TRBD2|TRBV7-8|few|TRBJ2-2
TGTGCCAGCAGGAAAAGACTAGCGGGGGGGCGGAGGCCCGGGGAGCTGTTTTTT
CASRKRLAGGRRPGELFF
>TRBD1|TRBV10-3|few|TRBJ1-6
TGTGCCACGATGACAGGGGATAATTCACCCCTCCACTTT
CATMTGDNSPLHF
>.|TRBV7-2|.|TRBJ2-3
TGTGCCAGCAGCTTATCCAATACGCAGTATTTT
CASSLSNTQYF
>TRBD1|TRBV7-2|.|TRBJ2-1
TGTGCCAGCAGCCGGGACAGGGCCCACAATGAGCAGTTCTTC
CASSRDRAHNEQFF
>.|TRBV6-4|many|TRBJ2-3
TGTGCCAGCAGTGGGAACCCAACAGATACGCAGTATTTT
CASSGNPTDTQYF
>.|TRBV6-5|many|TRBJ2-2
TGTGCCAGCAGTACTAGACAGGTGAACACCGGGGAGCTGTTTTTT
CASSTRQVNTGELFF
>.|TRBV6-1|few|TRBJ1-5
TGTGCCAGCAGTGAACTAAGGGTCAATCAGCCCCAGCATTTT
CASSELRVNQPQHF
>.|TRBV18|few|TRBJ2-5
TGTGCCAGCTCACCAGGGACCCGGGAGACCCAGTACTTC
CASSPGTRETQYF
>TRBD1|TRBV12-5|few|TRBJ2-2
TGTGCTAGTGGTTTTAGGGCAGGGGGCGCAACCGGGGAGCTGTTTTTT
CASGFRAGGATGELFF
>.|TRBV3-1|few|TRBJ1-1
TGTGCCAGCAGCCAAGAAAGTTCGCGGGCCGAAGCTTTCTTT
CASSQESSRAEAFF
>TRBD1|TRBV5-1|many|TRBJ1-2
TGCGCCAGCAGCTTGGGACAGGGCGCCGCAGGCGGGGGCTACACCTTC
CASSLGQGAAGGGYTF
>TRBD1|TRBV15|.|TRBJ1-2
TGTGCCACCAGCAGAACCTGGGGACAGGGGACTGGCTACACCTTC
CATSRTWGQGTGYTF